Following are 32 T cell receptor beta chains from one sample sequenced in a study of T cells in Graves' hyperthyroidism and ophthalmopathy. TCR beta CDR3 regions were amplified from RNA. A first-round RT-PCR of the TCR CDR3 used the HTBI primer set. MiXCR was run by TCRdb on the multiplex PCR reads, yielding one entry per CDR3 protein. The repertoire includes about 320,000 distinct CDR3 sequences, 16% of them detected once, and around a third sits in the top ten. The sequenced material came from blood. The receptors here all came from a man between 25 and 39 years old with Graves' hyperthyroidism.

This clonotype came up a few times. V usage is TRBV24-1 and J usage is TRBJ1-1; tentative D call: TRBD1 (6 bases). Germline values: CDR1 KGHDR, CDR2 SFDVKD. V lost 4 bases and J 1 base, leaving 9 bases between the germline ends. The CDR3 sequence is 14 residues long. This chain's CDR3 is CATSDPTGNTEAFF. The CDR3 DNA reads as TGTGCCACCAGTGACCCGACAGGGAACACTGAAGCTTTCTTT.

A single count supports this clonotype. This may come from a read error, since a much larger clone is one base off. The V call is TRBV6-1, the J call TRBJ1-5; D is undetermined. The ends were cut back, 3 bases at V and 2 bases at J, with 11 bases in the middle. CDR1 is MNHNS, CDR2 SASEGT, per germline. This CDR3 has 15 amino acids. The CDR3 here is CASSEVGPGNQPQHF. The CDR3 region has the DNA TGTGCCAGCAGTGAGGTCGGGCCTGGCAATCAGCCCCAGCATTTT.

Ten or more counts support this clonotype. The chain carries TRBV10-3 and TRBJ1-1; 8 bases are a match to TRBD1. The CDR3 consists of 14 residues. Germline trimming cut 6 bases from V and 1 base from J; bases unmatched to any gene: 4. Looked up from germline, CDR1 is ENHRY and CDR2 is SYGVKD. In DNA form, the CDR3 reads TGTGCCATCAGCGAGGGACAGGCGAACACTGAAGCTTTCTTT. It is translated as CAISEGQANTEAFF.

This sequence joins TRBV7-3 and TRBJ2-1; D is tentatively TRBD1 or TRBD2 (5 bases each). This CDR3 is built from 13 residues. Germline lookup yields CDR1 SGHTA and CDR2 FQGTGA. Trimming took off 3 bases at V and 10 bases at J, with 13 bases between the two ends. The CDR3 protein is CASSFAGTREQFF. The CDR3 DNA reads TGTGCCAGCAGCTTCGCCGGGACCAGAGAGCAGTTCTTC.

This clonotype was detected ten times or more. This chain uses TRBV7-9 with TRBJ1-2, with 9 bases lining up with TRBD1. V lost 6 bases, J lost 4 bases, and 9 bases stayed unmatched. Germline V gene sequence: CDR1 SEHNR, CDR2 FQNEAQ (reference sequence). The CDR3 spans 15 residues. The CDR3 sequence is CASSSTGGAFYGYTF. CDR3 DNA: TGTGCCAGCAGTTCTACAGGGGGCGCCTTCTATGGCTACACCTTC.

V and J are TRBV6-1 and TRBJ2-7; D gene uncertain. The length of the CDR3 is 13 residues. V was pared by 6 bases and J by 5 bases, with 14 bases between. CDR1 is MNHNS, CDR2 SASEGT, per germline. The CDR3 region is CASSDGWVHEQYF. For the CDR3, the DNA is TGTGCCAGCAGCGACGGGTGGGTCCACGAGCAGTACTTC.

This clonotype showed up just a few times. The chain recombines TRBV13 with TRBJ1-2, with D possibly being TRBD1 (5 bases). V dropped 5 bases and J dropped 1 base, with 14 bases sitting between them. The CDR3 has 15 residues. In germline, CDR1 is PRHDT, CDR2 FYEKMQ (reference sequence). This CDR3 is CASSARQSLNYGYTF. Here the CDR3 DNA reads TGTGCCAGCAGCGCAAGACAGAGTCTTAACTATGGCTACACCTTC.

This clonotype has at least ten counts. The chain has TRBV7-9 and TRBJ2-3; 8 bases are a match to TRBD2. The CDR3 length is 14 residues. Germline V gene data show CDR1 as SEHNR and CDR2 as FQNEAQ (reference sequence). With 5 bases clipped from V and 4 bases from J, the junction kept 5 bases outside the gene matches. The CDR3 here is CASSPMRGADTQYF. The CDR3 nucleotides read TGTGCCAGCAGCCCTATGCGGGGGGCAGATACGCAGTATTTT.

This sequence joins TRBV4-1 and TRBJ1-2, with D possibly matching TRBD1 (5 bases). V was trimmed by 0 bases and J by 2 bases, leaving 22 bases between them. The CDR3 totals 19 residues. The germline CDR1 and CDR2 sequences are MGHRA and YSYEKL. The CDR3 reads CASSQDLTRGPSANYGYTF. CDR3 coding DNA: TGCGCCAGCAGCCAAGACCTTACACGGGGCCCCAGCGCGAACTATGGCTACACCTTC.

This clonotype occurred many times. The J gene is TRBJ2-3, the V gene TRBV5-1; D ambiguous. Germline V gene data show CDR1 as SGHRS and CDR2 as YFSETQ. Trimming pared 0 bases from V and 4 bases from J, leaving 15 bases between. The CDR3 has 16 residues. CDR3 sequence (DNA): TGCGCCAGCAGCTTGGGGGCCAGCTGGCAAGCAGATACGCAGTATTTT. Translation: CASSLGASWQADTQYF.

The table lists this clonotype with many counts. The chain employs TRBV5-1 and TRBJ1-1, with D possibly TRBD1 on 5 matching bases. This CDR3 is 14 amino acids long. Germline values: CDR1 SGHRS, CDR2 YFSETQ. V was pared by 0 bases and J by 3 bases, with 9 bases between. CDR3 protein: CASSLGAGYTEAFF. The DNA of the CDR3 is TGCGCCAGCAGCTTGGGAGCAGGGTACACTGAAGCTTTCTTT. The whole variable domain, remainder taken from reference TRBV5-1 and TRBJ1-1, is KAGVTQTPRYLIKTRGQQVTLSCSPISGHRSVSWYQQTPGQGLQFLFEYFSETQRNKGNFPGRFSGRQFSNSRSEMNVSTLELGDSALYLCASSLGAGYTEAFFGQGTRLTVV.

This clonotype was counted at least ten times. This chain links TRBV28 with TRBJ2-7, with TRBD1 matching 7 bases. The CDR3 has 16 residues. CDR1 MDHEN and CDR2 SYDVKM come from the germline V gene. V shed 3 bases and J 0 bases; nucleotides not matched to a gene: 8. The CDR3 bases are TGTGCCAGCAGTTTCCAAACGTCAGGGGGCTCCTACGAGCAGTACTTC. Translated, it gives CASSFQTSGGSYEQYF.

This clonotype came up a few times. V is TRBV6-1 and J is TRBJ2-5; 7 bases line up with TRBD1. J lost 2 bases, V lost 7 bases, and 10 bases had no gene match. In germline, CDR1 is MNHNS, CDR2 SASEGT. This CDR3 is built from 15 residues. The CDR3 nucleotides read TGTGCCAGCACCCCGACAGGGCAAATTCAAGAGACCCAGTACTTC. Translation: CASTPTGQIQETQYF.

The chain is built from TRBV28 and TRBJ2-5; 10 bases are shared with TRBD1. Germline assignment: CDR1 MDHEN and CDR2 SYDVKM. The CDR3 extends over 14 amino acids. Trimming at V came to 2 bases and at J to 7 bases, leaving 4 bases not matched to a gene. The CDR3 sequence: CASSLGTGERTQYF. The CDR3 DNA sequence: TGTGCCAGCAGTTTAGGGACAGGGGAGAGGACCCAGTACTTC.

In this sample, this clonotype turned up many times. The chain is built from TRBV2 and TRBJ1-4; a possible D gene is TRBD1 (5 bases). The CDR3 runs to 14 residues. Between the trimmed V and J ends, which lost 5 bases and 2 bases, there was a span of 9 bases. CDR1 and CDR2 (germline): SNHLY, FYNNEI. CDR3 nucleotide sequence: TGTGCCAGCAGTTCGTGGGGGACTAATGAAAAACTGTTTTTT. Amino acids: CASSSWGTNEKLFF.

The gene calls are TRBV12-3 or TRBV12-4 and TRBJ1-4; possibly TRBD1 for D (5 bases). The CDR3 runs 15 residues. Trimming removed 8 bases at V and 5 bases at J, with 18 bases between. The CDR3 protein is CASRLSGVENEKLFF. The DNA of the CDR3 is TGTGCCAGCCGCTTATCGGGGGTCGAAAATGAAAAACTGTTTTTT.

This clonotype was found many times. CDR3 in amino acids: CSARGLASGISSYNEQFF. The CDR3 region has the DNA TGCAGTGCTAGAGGTTTGGCTAGCGGGATCAGCTCCTACAATGAGCAGTTCTTC. V and J are TRBV20-1 and TRBJ2-1, with 9 bases identical to TRBD2. This CDR3 region has 18 residues. V was clipped by 1 base and J by 0 bases; unmatched bases: 10. The germline V gene encodes CDR1 DFQATT and CDR2 SNEGSKA (reference sequence).

At least ten counts were recorded for this clonotype. The gene calls are TRBV24-1 and TRBJ1-2; D is undetermined. Trimming left V 5 bases short and J 1 base short, with 4 bases between. CDR3 length equals 12 residues. Per the germline V gene, CDR1 is KGHDR and CDR2 is SFDVKD. The CDR3 region has the DNA TGTGCCACCAGTGCGGGTAACTATGGCTACACCTTC. Translated: CATSAGNYGYTF.

This sequence joins TRBV19 and TRBJ1-2; the D gene is possibly TRBD1 (5 bases). The V end lost 3 bases, the J end lost 5 bases, and 22 bases lay between the germline ends. The germline V gene encodes CDR1 LNHDA and CDR2 SQIVND (reference sequence). The CDR3 length is 17 residues. Here the CDR3 reads CASSIPFEAGTKYGYTF. The DNA for the CDR3 is TGTGCCAGTAGTATCCCCTTCGAGGCCGGGACGAAGTATGGCTACACCTTC.

Comment on this clonotype: A much bigger clone sits one base away, suggesting this may be a read error. The chain couples TRBV2 to TRBJ1-6, with D possibly matching TRBD1 (5 bases). The germline CDR1 and CDR2 sequences are SNHLY and FYNNEI. This CDR3 region has 14 residues. The germline V and J ends were trimmed by 9 bases and 6 bases, with 15 bases remaining between them. DNA of the CDR3: TGTGCCAGGGGGACGCACTTAGCTAATTCACCCCTCCACTTT. Residues: CARGTHLANSPLHF.

This clonotype was detected many times. The genes are TRBV27 and TRBJ2-3; a possible D gene is TRBD2 (6 bases). The CDR3 has 16 amino acids. Trimming stripped 5 bases from V and 2 bases from J, with 17 bases between. Germline CDR1 MNHEY, CDR2 SMNVEV (reference sequence). CDR3 sequence reads: CASSPKASGYTDTQYF. CDR3 coding DNA: TGTGCCAGCAGTCCCAAGGCCAGCGGGTACACAGATACGCAGTATTTT.

The gene calls are TRBV7-9 and TRBJ2-3; TRBD1 agrees at 9 bases. Trimming at V came to 5 bases and at J to 4 bases, leaving 4 bases not matched to a gene. Germline V gives CDR1 SEHNR, CDR2 FQNEAQ (reference sequence). The CDR3 covers 14 residues. CDR3 protein: CASSGQGTADTQYF. CDR3 bases: TGTGCCAGCAGCGGACAGGGGACCGCAGATACGCAGTATTTT.

In this sample, this clonotype turned up many times. The genes are TRBV11-2 and TRBJ1-1; D gene ambiguous. The CDR3 contains 13 residues. CDR1 SGHAT and CDR2 FQNNGV come from the germline V gene. Deletions cut 1 base from V and 11 bases from J, with 14 bases between. CDR3: CASSLASGGTAFF. In DNA form, the CDR3 reads TGTGCCAGCAGCTTAGCGTCTGGCGGAACGGCTTTCTTT.

The V gene is TRBV18, the J gene TRBJ2-1; no clear D. V was cut by 8 bases and J by 10 bases, with 12 bases left in between. CDR1 is KGHSH, CDR2 LQKENI, per germline. This CDR3 contains 11 residues. In DNA, the CDR3 is TGTGCCAGCCGCGACGGTCTCGAGCAGTTCTTC. Translation: CASRDGLEQFF. The whole variable domain, remainder taken from reference TRBV18 and TRBJ2-1, is NAGVMQNPRHLVRRRGQEARLRCSPMKGHSHVYWYRQLPEEGLKFMVYLQKENIIDESGMPKERFSAEFPKEGPSILRIQQVVRGDSAAYFCASRDGLEQFFGPGTRLTVL.

This clonotype has at least ten counts. The genes are TRBV20-1 and TRBJ2-7, with a possible D match to TRBD2 (5 bases). V dropped 0 bases and J dropped 0 bases, with 9 bases sitting between them. Germline V gives CDR1 DFQATT, CDR2 SNEGSKA (reference sequence). This CDR3 is 14 amino acids long. CDR3 region: CSARDPGSSYEQYF. The CDR3 DNA is TGCAGTGCTAGAGATCCTGGGAGCTCCTACGAGCAGTACTTC.

This clonotype was seen at least ten times. The gene calls are TRBV2 and TRBJ1-5; tentatively, D is TRBD1 (5 bases). Germline CDR1 SNHLY, CDR2 FYNNEI. This CDR3 has 15 amino acids. Trimming stripped 11 bases from V and 5 bases from J, with 22 bases between. As DNA, the CDR3 is TGTGCCTGTAAACGTGGGTCAGGGTTTGATCAGCCCCAGCATTTT. Its translation: CACKRGSGFDQPQHF.

This clonotype was picked up many times. The chain joins TRBV7-2 to TRBJ2-3; 10 bases align to TRBD2. This CDR3 is built from 15 residues. The V gene's germline CDR1 is SGHTA and CDR2 FQGNSA. Trimming took 4 bases from V and 6 from J; bases not matched to a gene: 7. The CDR3: CASSSSGRAMDTQYF. In DNA form, the CDR3 reads TGTGCCAGCAGCTCCAGCGGGAGGGCTATGGATACGCAGTATTTT.

As regards this clonotype: A much larger clone lies one base from this, so it may be a read error. The gene calls are TRBV18 and TRBJ1-1; D unclear. The V gene's germline CDR1 is KGHSH and CDR2 LQKENI. There are 15 residues in the CDR3. The CDR3 sequence is CASPPSMPPNTEAFF. The CDR3 DNA reads as TGTGCCAGCCCACCATCCATGCCACCGAACACTGAAGCTTTCTTT.

This clonotype came up a few times. The chain is built from TRBV30 and TRBJ1-1, with D possibly TRBD1 on 5 matching bases. In germline, CDR1 is GTSNPN, CDR2 SVGIG (reference sequence). The CDR3 extends over 12 amino acids. V shed 4 bases and J shed 1 base, with 7 bases lying between them. Here the CDR3 DNA reads TGTGCCTGGATGGGGGGGAACACTGAAGCTTTCTTT. Translated, it gives CAWMGGNTEAFF.

Ten or more counts support this clonotype. This chain connects TRBV3-1 to TRBJ1-5; no clear D gene. This CDR3 spans 14 amino acids. V lost 1 base to trimming and J lost 7 bases, with 11 bases between them. The germline V gene has CDR1 LGHDT and CDR2 YNNKEL (reference sequence). The chain's CDR3 is CASSQGPQIQPQHF. For the CDR3, the DNA is TGTGCCAGCAGCCAAGGCCCCCAGATCCAGCCCCAGCATTTT. The full variable domain, completed using reference TRBV3-1 and TRBJ1-5, is DTAVSQTPKYLVTQMGNDKSIKCEQNLGHDTMYWYKQDSKKFLKIMFSYNNKELIINETVPNRFSPKSPDKAHLNLHINSLELGDSAVYFCASSQGPQIQPQHFGDGTRLSIL.

This clonotype was detected a few times. This chain uses TRBV5-1 with TRBJ2-5; 7 nucleotides agree with TRBD2. Germline V lookup: CDR1 SGHRS, CDR2 YFSETQ. The CDR3 consists of 15 residues. Trimming removed 4 bases from V and 2 bases from J; junction bases left unmatched: 8. The CDR3 reads CASSPGLSGQETQYF. For the CDR3, the DNA is TGCGCCAGCAGCCCGGGACTATCCGGACAAGAGACCCAGTACTTC.

Ten or more counts support this clonotype. The V and J genes are TRBV20-1 and TRBJ2-3, with TRBD1 matching 7 bases. J lost 4 bases, V lost 8 bases, and 9 bases had no gene match. Germline V gives CDR1 DFQATT, CDR2 SNEGSKA (reference sequence). This CDR3 has 13 residues. The CDR3 loop is CSPELTGADTQYF. The CDR3, as DNA: TGCAGTCCAGAGTTAACAGGGGCAGATACGCAGTATTTT.